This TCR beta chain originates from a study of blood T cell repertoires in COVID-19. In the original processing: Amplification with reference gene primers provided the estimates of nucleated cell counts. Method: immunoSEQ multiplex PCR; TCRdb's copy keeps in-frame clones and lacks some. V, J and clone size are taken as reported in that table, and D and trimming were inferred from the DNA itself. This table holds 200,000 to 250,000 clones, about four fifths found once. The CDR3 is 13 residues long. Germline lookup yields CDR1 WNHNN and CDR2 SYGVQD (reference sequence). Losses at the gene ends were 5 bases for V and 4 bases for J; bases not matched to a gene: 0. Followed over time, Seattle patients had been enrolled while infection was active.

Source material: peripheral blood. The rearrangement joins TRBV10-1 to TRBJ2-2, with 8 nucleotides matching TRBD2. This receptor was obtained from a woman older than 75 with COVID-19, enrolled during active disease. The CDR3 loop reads CASSSGGTGELFF. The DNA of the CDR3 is TGCGCCAGCAGTAGCGGGGGCACCGGGGAGCTGTTTTTT.